Here is one TCR beta chain with its context. The sample belongs to a study of blood T cell repertoires in COVID-19. Study as a whole: The United States, Italy and Spain supplied acute and convalescent COVID-19 samples.

Original data processing: Amplification with reference gene primers provided the estimates of nucleated cell counts. Sequencing used immunoSEQ multiplex PCR; TCRdb keeps in-frame clones, though not all of them. The V and J calls and clone size were taken over from that table, and D and trimming were inferred from the DNA. The sample carries some 150,000 clones, approximately 73% recorded once. This CDR3 is built from 15 residues. V shed 6 bases, J shed 8 bases, and the junction held 10 bases outside the gene matches. Germline V gives CDR1 SEHNR, CDR2 FQNEAQ (reference sequence). The receptor's source is a man in his sixties with acute or convalescent COVID-19. This rearrangement joins TRBV7-9 to TRBJ1-6; 7 positions agree with TRBD1. The sample taken for sequencing was peripheral blood. Here the CDR3 DNA reads TGTGCCAGCAGTTTGGGGACAGCCCTAGATTCACCCCTCCACTTT. Its protein product is CASSLGTALDSPLHF.